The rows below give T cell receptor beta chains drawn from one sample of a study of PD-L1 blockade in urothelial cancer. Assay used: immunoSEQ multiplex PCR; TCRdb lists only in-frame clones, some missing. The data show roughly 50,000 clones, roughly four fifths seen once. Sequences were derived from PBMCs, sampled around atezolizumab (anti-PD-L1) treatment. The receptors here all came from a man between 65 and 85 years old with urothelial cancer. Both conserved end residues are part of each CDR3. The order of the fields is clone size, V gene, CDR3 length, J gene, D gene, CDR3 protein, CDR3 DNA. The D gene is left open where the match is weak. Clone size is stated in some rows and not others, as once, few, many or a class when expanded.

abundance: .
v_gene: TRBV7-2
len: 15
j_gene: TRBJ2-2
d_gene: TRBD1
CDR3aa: CASSPGQANTGELFF
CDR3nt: TGTGCCAGCAGCCCGGGACAGGCGAACACCGGGGAGCTGTTTTTT

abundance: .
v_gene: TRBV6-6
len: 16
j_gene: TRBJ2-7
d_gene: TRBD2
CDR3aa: CASSSPSGASTYEQYF
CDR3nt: TGTGCCAGCAGTTCCCCTAGCGGAGCCTCAACCTACGAGCAGTACTTC

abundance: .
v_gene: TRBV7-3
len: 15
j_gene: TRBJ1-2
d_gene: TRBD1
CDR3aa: CASNEGAGGSYGYTF
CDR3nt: TGTGCCAGCAACGAGGGTGCAGGGGGAAGTTATGGCTACACCTTC

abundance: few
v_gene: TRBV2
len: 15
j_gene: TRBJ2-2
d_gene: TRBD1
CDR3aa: CASRAGTGKTGELFF
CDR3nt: TGTGCCAGCAGGGCCGGGACAGGGAAGACCGGGGAGCTGTTTTTT

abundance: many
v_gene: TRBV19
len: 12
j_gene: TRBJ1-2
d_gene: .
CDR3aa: CASSVRGVGYTF
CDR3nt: TGTGCCAGTAGTGTCCGGGGAGTTGGCTACACCTTC

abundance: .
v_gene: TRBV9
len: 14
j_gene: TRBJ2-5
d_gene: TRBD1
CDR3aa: CASSVGTGQETQYF
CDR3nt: TGTGCCAGCAGCGTAGGGACAGGACAAGAGACCCAGTACTTC

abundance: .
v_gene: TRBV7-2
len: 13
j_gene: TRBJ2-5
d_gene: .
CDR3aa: CASSFLAAETQYF
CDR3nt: TGTGCCAGCAGCTTTCTAGCCGCTGAGACCCAGTACTTC

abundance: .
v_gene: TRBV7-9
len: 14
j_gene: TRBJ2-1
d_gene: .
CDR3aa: CASKSSGVWGEQFF
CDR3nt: TGTGCCAGCAAAAGTAGCGGCGTATGGGGTGAGCAGTTCTTC

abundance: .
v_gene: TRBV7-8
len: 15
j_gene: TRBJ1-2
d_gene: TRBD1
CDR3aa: CASSLDEGANYGYTF
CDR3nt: TGTGCCAGCAGCTTAGATGAGGGGGCGAACTATGGCTACACCTTC

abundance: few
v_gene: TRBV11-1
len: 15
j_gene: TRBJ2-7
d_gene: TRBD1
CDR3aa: CASSLGDRPSYEQYF
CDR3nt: TGTGCCAGCAGCTTAGGGGACAGGCCCTCCTACGAGCAGTACTTC

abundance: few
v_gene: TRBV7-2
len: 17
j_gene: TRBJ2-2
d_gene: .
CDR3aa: CASSLAWGGQNTGELFF
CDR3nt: TGTGCCAGCAGCTTAGCGTGGGGGGGGCAAAACACCGGGGAGCTGTTTTTT

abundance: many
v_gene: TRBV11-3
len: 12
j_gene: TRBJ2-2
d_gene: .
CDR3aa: CASSSYTGELFF
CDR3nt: TGTGCCAGCAGCTCGTACACCGGGGAGCTGTTTTTT

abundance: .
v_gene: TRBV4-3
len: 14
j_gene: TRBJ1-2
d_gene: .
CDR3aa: CASSQTPGVLGYTF
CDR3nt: TGCGCCAGCAGCCAAACCCCAGGGGTGCTGGGCTACACCTTC

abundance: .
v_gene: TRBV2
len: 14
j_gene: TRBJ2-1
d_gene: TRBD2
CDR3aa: CASSGLAGRNEQFF
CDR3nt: TGTGCCAGCAGTGGGCTAGCGGGGAGGAATGAGCAGTTCTTC

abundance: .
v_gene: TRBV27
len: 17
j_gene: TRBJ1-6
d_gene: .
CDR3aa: CASSPRGVGSYNSPLHF
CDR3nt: TGTGCCAGCAGTCCCCGCGGGGTTGGCTCCTATAATTCACCCCTCCACTTT

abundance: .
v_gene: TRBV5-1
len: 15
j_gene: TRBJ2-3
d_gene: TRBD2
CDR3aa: CASSARGGSTDTQYF
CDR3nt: TGCGCCAGCAGCGCACGGGGGGGCTCGACAGATACGCAGTATTTT

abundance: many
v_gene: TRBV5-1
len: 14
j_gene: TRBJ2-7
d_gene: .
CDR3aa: CASSLGRGKDEQYF
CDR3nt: TGCGCCAGCAGCTTGGGTCGGGGGAAGGACGAGCAGTACTTC

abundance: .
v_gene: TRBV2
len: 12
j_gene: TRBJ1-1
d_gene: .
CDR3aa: CASSSSAPEAFF
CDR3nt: TGTGCCAGCAGTTCCAGCGCCCCTGAAGCTTTCTTT

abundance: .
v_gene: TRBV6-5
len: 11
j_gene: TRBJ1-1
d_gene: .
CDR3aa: CASFRGAEAFF
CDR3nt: TGTGCCAGCTTCAGGGGCGCTGAAGCTTTCTTT

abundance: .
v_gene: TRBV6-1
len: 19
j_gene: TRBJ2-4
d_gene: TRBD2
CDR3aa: CASSEVFSGRSGAKNIQYF
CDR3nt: TGTGCCAGCAGTGAAGTTTTTAGCGGGAGATCAGGGGCCAAAAACATTCAGTACTTC

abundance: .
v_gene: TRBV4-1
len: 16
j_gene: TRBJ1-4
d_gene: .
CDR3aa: CASSQDATVTNEKLFF
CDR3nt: TGCGCCAGCAGCCAAGATGCGACAGTAACAAATGAAAAACTGTTTTTT

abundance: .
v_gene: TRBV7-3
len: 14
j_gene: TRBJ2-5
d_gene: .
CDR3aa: CASSIAGRGETQYF
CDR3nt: TGTGCCAGCAGCATCGCGGGTCGGGGAGAGACCCAGTACTTC